This TCR beta chain was sequenced for a study of T cell responses to AZD1222 COVID-19 vaccine. Germline CDR1 reads SQVTM; CDR2 reads ANQGSEA. The CDR3 sequence is 13 residues long. V lost 1 base, J lost 2 bases, and 8 bases lay in between. TCRdb's copy holds only in-frame clones and misses some; the assay was immunoSEQ multiplex PCR. Of some 160,000 clones listed, 87% are singletons. This sequence was found in an adult who received the AZD1222 COVID-19 vaccine. This specimen consisted of peripheral blood, obtained 28 days after the second AZD1222 dose. This chain uses TRBV29-1 with TRBJ1-2; D is undetermined. This CDR3 is CSVEGAANYGYTF. CDR3 nucleotide sequence: TGCAGCGTTGAAGGGGCAGCAAACTATGGCTACACCTTC.